This is a list of T cell receptor beta chains from one sample in a study of molecular identifiers for immune sequencing clone quantification. MiXCR was run by TCRdb on the PCR reads, yielding one entry per CDR3 protein. This table holds about 68,000 distinct CDR3 sequences, around a sixth found once. What was sequenced was naive CD8+ T cells from blood, with Jurkat cell RNA spiked in. The receptors shown here come from a human donor in good health. Some libraries in this study had Jurkat cell RNA spiked in. Each CDR3 is given with its conserved first and last residue. The D gene is left open where the match is weak. Expanded clones are given a class, and other clones once, few, many or no size at all.

. . TRBJ2-5 TRBV3-1 CASSQGFAGQETQYF TGTGCCAGCAGCCAAGGATTTGCGGGCCAAGAGACCCAGTACTTC
TRBD1 many TRBJ2-7 TRBV27 CASRAYRGSPSYEQYF TGTGCCAGCAGGGCCTACAGGGGGTCCCCGTCCTACGAGCAGTACTTC
. . TRBJ2-2 TRBV29-1 CSVETRGGTGELLF TGCAGCGTTGAAACCCGTGGAGGGACCGGGGAGCTGCTTTTT
. few TRBJ2-1 TRBV9 CASSADRPNEQFF TGTGCCAGCAGCGCCGACCGACCCAATGAGCAGTTCTTC
. many TRBJ2-7 TRBV9 CASSGSTGTGEQYF TGTGCCAGCAGCGGAAGTACAGGAACGGGAGAGCAGTACTTC
. many TRBJ2-1 TRBV20-1 CSATEIGPIWGEQFF TGCAGTGCTACGGAAATCGGACCCATATGGGGTGAGCAGTTCTTC
. many TRBJ1-1 TRBV12-5 CASGSGVNTEAFF TGTGCTAGTGGTTCCGGGGTGAACACTGAAGCTTTCTTT
TRBD2 medium-sized TRBJ2-3 TRBV29-1 CSVEDPLSSGRAADTQYF TGCAGCGTTGAAGACCCGCTTTCTAGCGGGAGGGCGGCAGATACGCAGTATTTT
. many TRBJ2-7 TRBV7-6 CASSLGRGYEQYF TGTGCCAGCAGCTTAGGTCGGGGGTACGAGCAGTACTTC
. many TRBJ2-2 TRBV7-9 CASSLKNRGTGELFF TGTGCCAGCAGCTTAAAAAACCGGGGTACCGGGGAGCTGTTTTTT
. . TRBJ2-3 TRBV9 CASSSGTDTQYF TGTGCCAGCAGCTCCGGGACAGATACGCAGTATTTT
. many TRBJ2-5 TRBV27 CASSPDLGSQETQYF TGTGCCAGCAGCCCCGATCTTGGTAGCCAAGAGACCCAGTACTTC
. . TRBJ2-7 TRBV4-3 CASSQDLGGSYGQYF TGCGCCAGCAGCCAAGATCTGGGGGGAAGCTACGGGCAGTACTTC
. many TRBJ1-1 TRBV2 CASSESGANTEAFF TGTGCCAGCAGTGAATCAGGGGCGAACACTGAAGCTTTCTTT
. few TRBJ1-2 TRBV19 CASHIRLEDSYGYTF TGTGCCAGTCATATTAGATTGGAGGACAGCTATGGCTACACCTTC
. many TRBJ1-1 TRBV12-3/TRBV12-4 CASKRQNTEAFF TGTGCCAGCAAGCGACAGAACACTGAAGCTTTCTTT
. few TRBJ2-7 TRBV7-6 CASSSARGYEQYF TGTGCCAGCAGCTCCGCGCGGGGCTACGAGCAGTACTTC
. many TRBJ2-7 TRBV6-2/TRBV6-3 CASSYSAAGRQYF TGTGCCAGCAGTTACTCGGCGGCAGGCCGTCAGTACTTC
. few TRBJ1-6 TRBV28 CASTAALWSPLHF TGTGCCAGCACGGCAGCTCTTTGGTCACCCCTCCACTTT
TRBD2 many TRBJ2-4 TRBV7-9 CASSLGGRAPAKNIQYF TGTGCCAGCAGCTTGGGGGGGAGGGCGCCGGCCAAAAACATTCAGTACTTC
TRBD1 many TRBJ2-7 TRBV3-1 CASTNRTGALLHGQYF TGTGCCAGCACAAACCGGACAGGGGCCCTTCTTCATGGGCAGTACTTC
TRBD2 many TRBJ2-1 TRBV3-1 CASSQILPRTSGKSYNEQFF TGTGCCAGCAGCCAGATACTACCCAGGACTAGCGGGAAATCCTACAATGAGCAGTTCTTC
. many TRBJ2-7 TRBV29-1 CSVGAGDNGYEQYF TGCAGCGTTGGGGCCGGAGACAATGGTTACGAGCAGTACTTC
. many TRBJ2-1 TRBV7-2 CASSYAGSSGEQFF TGTGCCAGCAGCTACGCGGGGTCCTCGGGTGAGCAGTTCTTC
. many TRBJ2-1 TRBV21-1 CASSRKRERSYNEQFF TGTGCCAGCAGCAGGAAGCGGGAGCGGTCCTACAATGAGCAGTTCTTC
. many TRBJ2-7 TRBV13 CASSPRGGIYEQYF TGTGCCAGCAGCCCTCGAGGTGGCATCTACGAGCAGTACTTC
TRBD2 many TRBJ2-3 TRBV6-5 CASSWGLARRDTQYF TGTGCCAGCAGTTGGGGACTAGCGAGAAGGGACACGCAGTATTTT
. few TRBJ1-1 TRBV11-2 CASSLDTGHSEAFF TGTGCCAGCAGCTTAGATACGGGACACTCAGAAGCTTTCTTT
TRBD1 many TRBJ2-5 TRBV6-2/TRBV6-3 CASSYSGQAQETQYF TGTGCCAGCAGTTACTCGGGACAGGCCCAAGAGACCCAGTACTTC
. . TRBJ2-5 TRBV11-3 CASSSQMETQYF TGTGCCAGCAGCTCCCAAATGGAGACCCAGTACTTC
. few TRBJ1-1 TRBV6-2/TRBV6-3 CASSSETGLTEAFF TGTGCCAGCAGTTCCGAGACAGGCTTAACTGAAGCTTTCTTT
TRBD2 few TRBJ2-1 TRBV12-3/TRBV12-4 CASSLSLAGWYNEQFF TGTGCCAGCAGTCTATCCCTAGCGGGATGGTACAATGAGCAGTTCTTC
. many TRBJ2-3 TRBV6-5 CASSYEGFSDTQYF TGTGCCAGCAGTTACGAAGGCTTCTCGGATACGCAGTATTTT
TRBD2 many TRBJ2-1 TRBV4-1 CASSQDSWEGDHNEQFF TGCGCCAGCAGCCAAGATTCTTGGGAGGGCGACCACAATGAGCAGTTCTTC
. many TRBJ1-1 TRBV13 CASSFGLNTEAFF TGTGCCAGCAGCTTCGGACTAAACACTGAAGCTTTCTTT
. many TRBJ2-7 TRBV11-2 CASSTGMTYEQYF TGTGCCAGCAGCACCGGGATGACTTACGAGCAGTACTTC
. many TRBJ1-1 TRBV5-6 CASSLDWGNTEAFF TGTGCCAGCAGCTTGGACTGGGGTAACACTGAAGCTTTCTTT
TRBD1 few TRBJ1-1 TRBV5-5 CASNRGDTEAFF TGTGCCAGCAACAGGGGGGACACTGAAGCTTTCTTT
. many TRBJ2-1 TRBV4-1 CASSQAPLGDEQFF TGCGCCAGCAGCCAAGCCCCCCTAGGCGATGAGCAGTTCTTC
. many TRBJ1-5 TRBV7-9 CASSLVASNQPQHF TGTGCCAGCAGCTTAGTTGCGAGTAATCAGCCCCAGCATTTT
. many TRBJ1-3 TRBV11-3 CASSLVPEGIGNTIYF TGTGCCAGCAGCTTAGTACCCGAAGGCATCGGAAACACCATATATTTT
. . TRBJ2-7 TRBV7-6 CASSLGEAGSSYEQYF TGTGCCAGCAGCTTAGGAGAGGCGGGTAGCTCCTACGAGCAGTACTTC
TRBD2 many TRBJ2-3 TRBV4-3 CASSQDRTSGTSTDTQYF TGCGCCAGCAGCCAGGACCGGACTAGCGGAACTAGCACAGATACGCAGTATTTT
. many TRBJ2-7 TRBV6-2/TRBV6-3 CASSYGTVYEQYF TGTGCCAGCAGTTACGGGACCGTCTACGAGCAGTACTTC
. many TRBJ1-2 TRBV6-5 CASSSLEASNYGYTF TGTGCCAGCAGTTCTCTGGAGGCCTCTAACTATGGCTACACCTTC
TRBD2 few TRBJ2-7 TRBV11-1 CASSLAAGGEQYF TGTGCCAGCAGCTTAGCAGCGGGAGGCGAGCAGTACTTC
. . TRBJ2-7 TRBV2 CATEDNRYEQYF TGTGCCACCGAGGACAATCGCTACGAGCAGTACTTC
TRBD1 many TRBJ2-3 TRBV28 CATNLLTGPTDTQYF TGTGCCACCAACCTACTGACAGGGCCCACGGATACGCAGTATTTT
. many TRBJ2-3 TRBV11-2 CASSPTPFSFADTQYF TGTGCCAGCAGCCCCACCCCCTTTAGTTTCGCAGATACGCAGTATTTT
. many TRBJ1-3 TRBV28 CASSLRAGRSGNTIYF TGTGCCAGCAGTTTAAGGGCAGGCCGCTCTGGAAACACCATATATTTT
. . TRBJ2-1 TRBV24-1 CATSAESREQFF TGTGCCACCAGTGCCGAATCGAGGGAGCAGTTCTTC
TRBD2 few TRBJ2-1 TRBV6-2/TRBV6-3 CASSYFGLAGGNRNEQFF TGTGCCAGCAGTTACTTCGGACTAGCGGGAGGAAATCGGAATGAGCAGTTCTTC
. . TRBJ2-7 TRBV2 CASSEGGVYF TGTGCCAGCAGTGAAGGCGGGGTGTACTTC
. once TRBJ1-1 TRBV18 CVSSPEVNTEVFF TGTGTCAGCTCACCAGAGGTGAACACTGAAGTTTTCTTT
TRBD2 few TRBJ2-5 TRBV5-1 CASRRTSDKETQYF TGCGCCAGCAGACGGACTAGCGATAAAGAGACCCAGTACTTC